This T cell receptor (beta chain) derives from a study of blood T cells in healthy people across ages. Study-level findings and limits: Strong correlation linked observed beta diversity and percent naive T cells.

The use of a sample-barcoded 5' primer and a J-beta primer mix characterized a second PCR of roughly 6 to 11 cycles. The yield of each sample was at least 2.5 million CDR3-containing paired-end reads. In TCRdb, the 5' RACE reads were re-called with MiXCR into one record per CDR3 protein. The sample includes 1.6 million or so distinct CDR3 sequences, about 32% of them seen just once. Isolation of PBMCs gave at least 6.5 million cells per sample. Germline CDR1 is SGHAT and CDR2 is FQNNGV. V gave up 7 bases and J gave up 1 base, with 11 bases separating them. The CDR3 is made up of 13 amino acids. This clonotype was detected ten times or more. Its target is not known.

The clonotype originates from a woman younger than 45 in good health. The genes are TRBV11-2 and TRBJ2-7; D perhaps matches TRBD2 (6 bases). Sequences were obtained from blood. CDR3 amino acids: CASTKGRSYEQYF. Written as DNA, the CDR3 is TGTGCCAGCACCAAAGGGAGGTCCTACGAGCAGTACTTC. The full variable domain, in which reference TRBV11-2 and TRBJ2-7 provide the parts outside the CDR3, is EAGVAQSPRYKIIEKRQSVAFWCNPISGHATLYWYQQILGQGPKLLIQFQNNGVVDDSQLPKDRFSAERLKGVDSTLKIQPAKLEDSAVYLCASTKGRSYEQYFGPGTRLTVT.